The T cell receptor (beta chain) described here comes from a study of T cell responses to AZD1222 COVID-19 vaccine. This clone occurred once. Clones were read by immunoSEQ multiplex PCR, and TCRdb kept only the in-frame ones, dropping some. Among roughly 70,000 clones listed, 80% were seen once. CDR1 and CDR2 (germline): ENHRY, SYGVKD. The V end was cut by 2 bases, the J end by 0 bases, with 14 bases between. This CDR3 has 16 residues. This sequence joins TRBV10-3 and TRBJ2-7; the D gene is possibly TRBD1 (6 bases). The receptor was derived from an adult who received the AZD1222 COVID-19 vaccine. The sample was peripheral blood, taken 28 days after the second AZD1222 dose. The chain's CDR3 is CAISEPPDRPSYEQYF. CDR3 nucleotide sequence: TGTGCCATCAGTGAGCCCCCCGACAGGCCCTCCTACGAGCAGTACTTC.